This T cell receptor (beta chain) was documented in a study of T cells in Graves' hyperthyroidism and ophthalmopathy. Findings of the study overall: Model predictions of ophthalmopathy came a median around 6.5 months before onset. In blood, most of the thyroid clonotypes expanded above 0.001 were also present.

Amplification of TCR beta CDR3 regions was performed using RNA transcripts as template. A set of HTBI primers served as the primers for a first-round RT-PCR of the TCR CDR3. Each CDR3 protein gets one entry after TCRdb re-called the multiplex PCR reads with MiXCR. The repertoire has roughly 240,000 distinct CDR3 sequences, approximately 25% of them found once; the top ten carry 30% to 40%. Exclusion of a patient resulted from uncontrolled infection, other autoimmune disease, pregnancy or lactation. With 4 bases removed from V and 3 bases from J, the gap between germline ends came to 14 bases. The CDR3 has 15 residues. Germline V gives CDR1 SGHRS, CDR2 YFSETQ. This clonotype was detected ten times or more. The antigen is undetermined.

The gene calls are TRBV5-1 and TRBJ1-5; D is unresolved. The sequenced sample consisted of blood. This receptor was identified in a woman aged 35 to 49 with Graves' ophthalmopathy. CDR3 amino acids: CASSHGPTTNQPQHF. The DNA of the CDR3 is TGCGCCAGCAGCCACGGACCCACCACCAATCAGCCCCAGCATTTT.